One and the same sample provided the 32 T cell receptor beta chains below, sequenced in a study of CD8 T cells in ankylosing spondylitis. TCRdb itself ran the 5' RACE reads through MiXCR, one entry per CDR3 protein. The table lists about 130,000 distinct CDR3 sequences, approximately 9.9% of them singletons. Sequencing used blood, either unsorted or a sorted T cell fraction (not recorded which). All receptors derive from a male donor with ankylosing spondylitis or in good health (not recorded which).

This clonotype appeared once. The rearrangement joins TRBV19 to TRBJ2-5; D might be TRBD1 or TRBD2, each matching 6 bases. Trimming took off 3 bases at V and 4 bases at J, with 12 bases between the two ends. The CDR3 contains 14 residues. The V gene's germline CDR1 is LNHDA and CDR2 SQIVND (reference sequence). The DNA for the CDR3 is TGTGCCAGTAGTATTCGGGGGCGCAGAGAGACCCAGTACTTC. It encodes CASSIRGRRETQYF. Drawing the rest from reference TRBV19 and TRBJ2-5, the complete variable domain is DGGITQSPKYLFRKEGQNVTLSCEQNLNHDAMYWYRQDPGQGLRLIYYSQIVNDFQKGDIAEGYSVSREKKESFPLTVTSAQKNPTAFYLCASSIRGRRETQYFGPGTRLLVL.

To note about this clonotype: A much larger clone differs by one base, so this may be a read error. V and J are TRBV30 and TRBJ1-5; D may be TRBD1 (5 bases). There are 16 residues in the CDR3. CDR1 and CDR2 (germline): GTSNPN, SVGIG (reference sequence). Trimming shortened V by 1 base and J by 12 bases, and 25 bases separated the two germline ends. The CDR3 bases are TGTGCCTGGAGTGACCCTTGGTTGGGGGAGAAGGATCTCCAGCATTTT. Protein product: CAWSDPWLGEKDLQHF.

The V call is TRBV25-1, the J call TRBJ2-1; TRBD1 aligns across 11 bases. The CDR3 extends over 17 amino acids. Germline CDR1 reads MGHDK; CDR2 reads SYGVNS. V lost 3 bases, J lost 0 bases, and 4 bases stayed unmatched. The CDR3 nucleotides read TGTGCCAGCAGTGACGGGGACAGGGGGATCTCCTACAATGAGCAGTTCTTC. This gives the protein CASSDGDRGISYNEQFF.

Many counts were recorded for this clonotype. CDR3 nucleotides: TGTGCCACCAGCAGGACTGGCGCTCTGTCCTACAATGAGCAGTTCTTC. Translating gives CATSRTGALSYNEQFF. This rearrangement joins TRBV15 to TRBJ2-1; no reliable D call. The CDR3 length is 16 residues. V lost 3 bases, J lost 1 base, and 13 bases lay in between. Germline CDR1 and CDR2: LNHNV and YYDKDF (reference sequence).

The V and J genes are TRBV18 and TRBJ2-7; D not certain. The CDR3 spans 13 residues. The germline V and J ends were trimmed by 3 bases and 2 bases, with 8 bases remaining between them. From germline, CDR1 is KGHSH and CDR2 LQKENI. Written as DNA, the CDR3 is TGTGCCAGCTCACCTCGCCGGACCTACGAGCAGTACTTC. The encoded protein is CASSPRRTYEQYF.

The CDR3 reads CSARGTALSSYEQYF. CDR3 nucleotide sequence: TGCAGTGCTAGAGGGACGGCCCTTAGCTCCTACGAGCAGTACTTC. This chain connects TRBV20-1 to TRBJ2-7; D ambiguous. This CDR3 comprises 15 residues. V was pared by 1 base and J by 0 bases, with 13 bases between. The V gene's germline CDR1 is DFQATT and CDR2 SNEGSKA (reference sequence).

This clonotype was picked up a small number of times. V gene TRBV25-1 combines with J gene TRBJ2-7; the D gene is possibly TRBD1 (6 bases). Germline assignment: CDR1 MGHDK and CDR2 SYGVNS. The CDR3 length is 17 residues. Trimming took off 7 bases at V and 1 base at J, with 23 bases between the two ends. CDR3 DNA sequence: TGTGCCAGCATAAAATCGCCCTGGACAGAGATTTCCTACGAGCAGTACTTC. It specifies CASIKSPWTEISYEQYF.

This clonotype appeared many times. The chain joins TRBV20-1 to TRBJ2-4, with 12 bases identical to TRBD2. CDR1 is DFQATT and CDR2 is SNEGSKA in the germline V gene (reference sequence). The V and J ends lost 4 bases and 4 bases, in that order; junction bases with no gene match: 8. The CDR3 has 16 residues. CDR3 nucleotide sequence: TGCAGTGCTACTTCCGGGACTAGCGGGCTTAAAAACATTCAGTACTTC. It specifies CSATSGTSGLKNIQYF.

This clonotype was picked up many times. The J gene is TRBJ1-4, the V gene TRBV3-1, with D maybe TRBD1 (6 bases). The CDR3 consists of 16 residues. CDR1 is LGHDT, CDR2 YNNKEL, per germline (reference sequence). Trimming left V 1 base short and J 8 bases short, with 17 bases between. DNA of the CDR3: TGTGCCAGCAGCCAAGGTACACAGGGATTTGGCGAAAAACTGTTTTTT. Its protein product is CASSQGTQGFGEKLFF.

This clonotype was found many times. CDR3 protein: CASSLGPTYEQYF. The CDR3 region has the DNA TGTGCCAGCAGTTTGGGGCCCACCTACGAGCAGTACTTC. This chain uses TRBV27 with TRBJ2-7; the D gene is possibly TRBD1 (5 bases). The ends were cut back, 3 bases at V and 2 bases at J, with 8 bases in the middle. The CDR3 runs 13 residues. Germline assignment: CDR1 MNHEY and CDR2 SMNVEV (reference sequence).

In this sample, this clonotype turned up many times. The chain couples TRBV7-9 to TRBJ1-3; tentatively, D is TRBD1 (5 bases). V lost 1 base to trimming and J lost 0 bases, with 13 bases between them. CDR3 length equals 17 residues. Germline V CDR1 and CDR2: SEHNR, FQNEAQ (reference sequence). This CDR3 reads CASSLGQQYHSGNTIYF. The CDR3 coding sequence is TGTGCCAGCAGCTTAGGACAGCAATATCACTCTGGAAACACCATATATTTT.

In its sample, this clonotype was seen a few times. The gene calls are TRBV20-1 and TRBJ2-7; 13 positions agree with TRBD2. CDR3 length: 16 residues. V lost 1 base, J lost 7 bases, and 10 bases stayed unmatched. Germline-derived CDR1 and CDR2 are DFQATT and SNEGSKA (reference sequence). CDR3 coding DNA: TGCAGTGCTAGAGTTCCAACTAGCGGGGGGGTACGGGAGCAGTACTTC. Protein: CSARVPTSGGVREQYF.

This clonotype was counted ten times or more. This chain uses TRBV7-2 with TRBJ2-7, with D possibly TRBD1 on 6 matching bases. The CDR3 has 14 residues. The V end lost 5 bases, the J end lost 3 bases, and 14 bases lay between the germline ends. Germline V gene lookup returns CDR1 SGHTA and CDR2 FQGNSA. CDR3 DNA sequence: TGTGCCAGCAGCAACAGACAGGACCGCTACGAGCAGTACTTC. Protein product: CASSNRQDRYEQYF.

A few counts support this clonotype. The J gene is TRBJ2-1, the V gene TRBV4-2; unclear D gene. Germline V gives CDR1 LGHNA, CDR2 YNFKEQ. V lost 1 base, J lost 2 bases, and 9 bases lay in between. CDR3 length: 15 residues. The CDR3 region has the DNA TGTGCCAGCAGCCAAGTTAGTGCCCCCTACAATGAGCAGTTCTTC. Protein: CASSQVSAPYNEQFF.

This clonotype occurred many times. The chain combines TRBV29-1 with TRBJ2-1, with TRBD2 matching over 7 bases. The CDR3 runs to 18 residues. After removal of 4 bases from V and 1 base from J, the junction contained 16 bases not matched to a gene. Germline-derived CDR1 and CDR2 are SQVTM and ANQGSEA. The CDR3 nucleotides are TGCAGCGTTGTGGGTAGCGGGTTGTCGGGAGTTTCCTACAATGAGCAGTTCTTC. Protein product: CSVVGSGLSGVSYNEQFF.

This clonotype was counted at least ten times. The chain employs TRBV20-1 and TRBJ2-6; TRBD1 agrees at 7 bases. This CDR3 contains 18 residues. Losses at the gene ends were 0 bases for V and 0 bases for J; bases not matched to a gene: 8. CDR1 and CDR2 (germline): DFQATT, SNEGSKA (reference sequence). The CDR3 DNA follows: TGCAGTGCTAGAGATTTTAGGACAGGCGACTCTGGGGCCAACGTCCTGACTTTC. Translation: CSARDFRTGDSGANVLTF.

The chain carries TRBV20-1 and TRBJ1-1; D is ambiguous. CDR3 length equals 15 residues. The V gene's germline CDR1 is DFQATT and CDR2 SNEGSKA (reference sequence). Trimming removed 0 bases from V and 4 bases from J, with 15 bases in between. The DNA of the CDR3 is TGCAGTGCTAGAGACCCCGGACCGGGCGTCACTGAAGCTTTCTTT. It yields the protein CSARDPGPGVTEAFF.

V and J are TRBV7-2 and TRBJ2-7; 9 positions agree with TRBD2. Germline V gives CDR1 SGHTA, CDR2 FQGNSA. With 5 bases clipped from V and 0 bases from J, the junction kept 8 bases outside the gene matches. The CDR3 is 16 residues long. The chain's CDR3 is CASSPRAGGSSYEQYF. The CDR3 nucleotides read TGTGCCAGCAGCCCAAGAGCGGGAGGATCCTCCTACGAGCAGTACTTC.

With regard to this clonotype: At one end, the junction sequence differs from germline, possibly due to a read error. The genes are TRBV7-2 and TRBJ2-3, with D unclear. Germline-derived CDR1 and CDR2 are SGHTA and FQGNSA. The CDR3 consists of 12 residues. In DNA form, the CDR3 reads TGTGCCAGCAGTTTAGCCGTTTATACGCAGTATTTT. Encoded protein: CASSLAVYTQYF.

This clonotype occurred many times. The CDR3 here is CASSPLTGMNTEAFF. The CDR3 nucleotides read TGTGCCAGCAGCCCACTGACAGGGATGAACACTGAAGCTTTCTTT. The chain is built from TRBV28 and TRBJ1-1, with 7 bases aligning to TRBD1. The V segment lost 6 bases and the J segment 0 bases; nucleotides outside the gene matches: 7. The CDR3 extends over 15 amino acids. Germline-derived CDR1 and CDR2 are MDHEN and SYDVKM. Using reference TRBV28 and TRBJ1-1 for the parts outside the CDR3, the full variable domain is DVKVTQSSRYLVKRTGEKVFLECVQDMDHENMFWYRQDPGLGLRLIYFSYDVKMKEKGDIPEGYSVSREKKERFSLILESASTNQTSMYLCASSPLTGMNTEAFFGQGTRLTVV.

The CDR3 DNA reads as TGTGCCATCAGTGTGGGGAACTATGGCTACACCTTC. As protein: CAISVGNYGYTF. The chain has TRBV10-3 and TRBJ1-2, with unresolved D. V gave up 4 bases and J gave up 2 bases, with 5 bases separating them. Germline CDR1 is ENHRY and CDR2 is SYGVKD. The CDR3 is made up of 12 amino acids.

This clonotype has ten or more counts. The rearrangement joins TRBV5-1 to TRBJ2-3, with D perhaps matching TRBD2 (5 bases). The CDR3 is 14 residues long. Germline CDR1 SGHRS, CDR2 YFSETQ. Deletions cut 0 bases from V and 5 bases from J, with 10 bases between. For the CDR3, the DNA is TGCGCCAGCAGCTTGGATTCAGGAGGAGATACGCAGTATTTT. Amino acid sequence: CASSLDSGGDTQYF.

V usage is TRBV9 and J usage is TRBJ2-3, with 7 positions matching TRBD2. With V trimmed by 0 bases and J by 7 bases, 5 bases remained unmatched. Germline V CDR1 and CDR2: SGDLS, YYNGEE. This CDR3 is built from 14 residues. CDR3 sequence: CASSVEGGRNTQYF. The DNA of the CDR3 is TGTGCCAGCAGCGTAGAGGGAGGGAGAAATACGCAGTATTTT. The variable domain in full, completed from reference TRBV9 and TRBJ2-3, reads DSGVTQTPKHLITATGQRVTLRCSPRSGDLSVYWYQQSLDQGLQFLIQYYNGEERAKGNILERFSAQQFPDLHSELNLSSLELGDSALYFCASSVEGGRNTQYFGPGTRLTVL.

This clonotype was observed at least ten times. The chain employs TRBV3-1 and TRBJ1-5, with D uncertain. The V and J ends lost 0 bases and 0 bases respectively, with 6 bases between them. This CDR3 has 15 amino acids. Germline V gene data show CDR1 as LGHDT and CDR2 as YNNKEL (reference sequence). CDR3 nucleotides: TGTGCCAGCAGCCAAGAGGGGTATAGCAATCAGCCCCAGCATTTT. It specifies CASSQEGYSNQPQHF.

This clonotype has a count of ten or more. The rearrangement uses TRBV6-1 and TRBJ2-7; TRBD2 matches 7 bases. Germline CDR1 MNHNS, CDR2 SASEGT. This CDR3 region has 14 residues. V was pared by 7 bases and J by 1 base, with 7 bases of the junction left unmatched. CDR3 residues: CASTREVVSYEQYF. CDR3 nucleotide sequence: TGTGCCAGCACCCGGGAGGTAGTTTCCTACGAGCAGTACTTC.

The chain joins TRBV2 to TRBJ2-7, with 7 bases lining up with TRBD1. Trimming removed 7 bases from V and 5 bases from J; junction bases left unmatched: 5. Germline lookup yields CDR1 SNHLY and CDR2 FYNNEI. This CDR3 contains 12 residues. Written as DNA, the CDR3 is TGTGCCAGCAACAGACAGGGTCACGAGCAGTACTTC. Encoded protein: CASNRQGHEQYF.

The chain links TRBV11-1 to TRBJ2-5; D is possibly TRBD2 (5 bases). Germline lookup yields CDR1 SGHAT and CDR2 FQDESV (reference sequence). The CDR3 spans 11 residues. The CDR3 is CASVIGETQYF. In DNA, the CDR3 is TGTGCTAGCGTAATTGGGGAGACCCAGTACTTC.

This clonotype was counted at least ten times. The DNA for the CDR3 is TGTGCCAGCAGTGACCCCGGGACACCAAAAGAGACCCAGTACTTC. Amino acid sequence: CASSDPGTPKETQYF. V gene TRBV6-1 combines with J gene TRBJ2-5, with a weak D call TRBD1 (6 bases). Between the trimmed V and J ends, which lost 3 bases and 3 bases, there was a span of 14 bases. CDR3 length: 15 amino acids. CDR1 is MNHNS, CDR2 SASEGT, per germline.

This clonotype was counted only a few times. This chain uses TRBV11-2 with TRBJ2-1; 9 positions match TRBD2. Germline V gene lookup returns CDR1 SGHAT and CDR2 FQNNGV. This CDR3 is 19 amino acids long. The V segment lost 6 bases and the J segment 0 bases; nucleotides outside the gene matches: 15. CDR3 in DNA: TGTGCCAGCAGTCGAGAACCAAGGGCGGGGGGGAGCTCCTACAATGAGCAGTTCTTC. This encodes CASSREPRAGGSSYNEQFF. Full variable domain (outside the CDR3, taken from reference TRBV11-2 and TRBJ2-1): EAGVAQSPRYKIIEKRQSVAFWCNPISGHATLYWYQQILGQGPKLLIQFQNNGVVDDSQLPKDRFSAERLKGVDSTLKIQPAKLEDSAVYLCASSREPRAGGSSYNEQFFGPGTRLTVL.

Ten or more counts support this clonotype. The chain joins TRBV5-1 to TRBJ2-3; D call uncertain. The V gene lost 0 bases and the J gene lost 0 bases, with 8 bases spanning the gap. CDR3 length equals 15 residues. Germline CDR1 reads SGHRS; CDR2 reads YFSETQ. This CDR3 reads CASSLEDSSTDTQYF. CDR3 sequence (DNA): TGCGCCAGCAGCTTGGAGGATTCTAGCACAGATACGCAGTATTTT.

The rearrangement joins TRBV5-1 to TRBJ2-3, with 10 bases lining up with TRBD2. Germline-derived CDR1 and CDR2 are SGHRS and YFSETQ. With V trimmed by 3 bases and J by 3 bases, 7 bases remained unmatched. The CDR3 contains 16 residues. The CDR3 DNA sequence: TGCGCCAGCAGCTACTCTAGCGGGAGTGGGACAGATACGCAGTATTTT. The encoded protein is CASSYSSGSGTDTQYF.

This clonotype was observed at least ten times. The rearrangement joins TRBV12-3 or TRBV12-4 to TRBJ1-5; 8 bases map to TRBD1. The length of the CDR3 is 15 residues. The V segment lost 6 bases and the J segment 0 bases; nucleotides outside the gene matches: 4. The CDR3 region has the DNA TGTGCCAGCAGCAGGGACAGGAGTAGCAATCAGCCCCAGCATTTT. Protein sequence: CASSRDRSSNQPQHF.